This T cell receptor beta chain was obtained from a study of shared clonotypes between healthy human individuals. A note on this clone: Antigen: not known.

The protocol was immunoSEQ multiplex PCR, while the TCRdb copy is restricted to in-frame clones and leaves out a portion. Of some 2.3 million clones listed, approximately 95% are singletons. Germline CDR1 SGDLS, CDR2 YYNGEE. Trimming left V 4 bases short and J 5 bases short, with 15 bases between. The length of the CDR3 is 14 residues. General study points: Sampling covered blood only; tissue repertoires likely differ. Naive subsets usually exceeded memory subsets in estimated richness.

This TCR was recovered from a man between 18 and 35 years old in good health. Some clones in this sample may be carry-over from other donors' samples. This chain joins TRBV9 and TRBJ1-1; D is unresolved. Sequencing was performed on naive CD4+ T cells from PBMCs. The subset here: CD45RA+ positively selected. The CDR3 loop is CASSPRRGWTEAFF. The CDR3 nucleotides read TGTGCCAGCAGCCCCCGCCGCGGTTGGACTGAAGCTTTCTTT.